This T cell receptor (beta chain) was identified during a study of glioma-infiltrating T cells after dendritic cell vaccination. Overall study: Patients had newly diagnosed or recurrent glioblastoma and received dendritic cell vaccines. Patients received autologous tumor lysate-pulsed dendritic cell vaccination between about 2002 and 2013.

Assay used: immunoSEQ multiplex PCR; TCRdb lists only in-frame clones, some missing. There are tens of thousands of clones in the sample; around 86% occur only once, and around 2.1% lies in the top ten. As concerns this clone: Its cognate antigen is unknown.

Time point here: after dendritic cell vaccination, including at tumor progression/relapse. Deletions cut 7 bases from V and 5 bases from J, with 20 bases between. Germline CDR1 reads SQVTM; CDR2 reads ANQGSEA. The CDR3 sequence is 14 residues long. Regarding the study as a whole: TCR clonality showed no direct relationship with survival. The cohort had few patients with full blood and tumor sets.

The sequences come from blood, collected after dendritic cell vaccination. The chain carries TRBV29-1 and TRBJ2-5, with D possibly matching TRBD2 (6 bases). The source of this sequence is a human donor with glioblastoma. The CDR3 is CSAITGVPKETQYF. The CDR3 DNA follows: TGCAGCGCTATTACGGGGGTCCCGAAGGAGACCCAGTACTTC.